This T cell receptor beta chain was sequenced during a study of OX40 agonist ivuxolimab in advanced cancers. Study background: The patients' treatment was ivuxolimab, an agonistic anti-OX40 (CD134) antibody. Over 30% of patients had received prior checkpoint inhibitor therapy.

A note on this clone: What it binds is not known. An end of the junction differs from the germline gene, which may be a read error.

Findings and caveats of the study: Clonal expansion was seen in CD4+ and CD8+ blood T cells by week 6 at 0.1 to 3.0 mg/kg.

Germline CDR1 GTSNPN, CDR2 SVGIG (reference sequence). The CDR3 has 14 amino acids. Blood was sampled at baseline, cycle 4 day 1, and cycle 7 day 1. TCRdb's table, derived via immunoSEQ multiplex PCR, lists solely in-frame clones and lacks some. Of 70,000 to 95,000 clones listed, 86% were seen once; the top ten hold 6.5% to 7.5%. The source was CD4+ or CD8+ T cells sorted from blood, collected in a trial of the OX40 agonist ivuxolimab. The clonotype comes from an adult with an advanced solid tumor such as melanoma, head and neck, liver or kidney cancer. This rearrangement joins TRBV30 to TRBJ1-5; D unclear. The CDR3 DNA reads as TGTGCCTGGAGCCAAGACTCCCTTAATCGGCCCCAGCATTTT. This codes for CAWSQDSLNRPQHF.